Below, 24 T cell receptor beta chains from the same sample are listed, as sequenced in a study of STAT5B mutations in CD4+ large granular lymphocyte leukemia. Only in-frame clones appear in the TCRdb table, and some are missing; sequencing was by immunoSEQ multiplex PCR. The sample carries 7,000 to 9,500 clones, roughly 90% recorded once. Sequencing used PBMCs. The receptor set was obtained from a woman in her seventies with CD4+ T-cell large granular lymphocyte leukemia.

The sample holds a few counts of this clone. The chain joins TRBV7-9 to TRBJ1-6; possibly TRBD1 for D (5 bases). The V end was cut by 0 bases, the J end by 9 bases, with 6 bases between. The CDR3 sequence is 13 residues long. The V gene's germline CDR1 is SEHNR and CDR2 FQNEAQ (reference sequence). Here the CDR3 reads CASSLAQGSPLHF. CDR3 DNA sequence: TGTGCCAGCAGCTTAGCGCAGGGTTCACCCCTCCACTTT.

Here the CDR3 reads CASSLLGGTGGTDTQYF. The CDR3 nucleotides read TGTGCCAGCAGCCTCCTGGGGGGGACAGGGGGCACAGATACGCAGTATTTT. This chain connects TRBV7-2 to TRBJ2-3; the match to TRBD1 covers 10 bases. The germline CDR1 and CDR2 sequences are SGHTA and FQGNSA. The CDR3 contains 17 residues. With 5 bases clipped from V and 1 base from J, the junction kept 9 bases outside the gene matches.

The chain carries TRBV5-1 and TRBJ2-1, with 12 nucleotides matching TRBD2. J was trimmed by 6 bases and V by 1 base; bases with no gene match: 5. The germline gives CDR1 SGHRS, CDR2 YFSETQ. There are 16 residues in the CDR3. In DNA, the CDR3 is TGCGCCAGCAGCTTGCGGACGGGACTAGCGGGCAATGAGCAGTTCTTC. It is translated as CASSLRTGLAGNEQFF.

The CDR3 here is CASKLDGTDTQYF. DNA of the CDR3: TGTGCCAGCAAACTGGACGGGACAGATACGCAGTATTTT. The chain is built from TRBV28 and TRBJ2-3, with D hard to call. The CDR3 loop spans 13 amino acids. Looked up from germline, CDR1 is MDHEN and CDR2 is SYDVKM. Trimming cost V 7 bases and J 3 bases, with 11 bases left between them.

This chain links TRBV7-6 with TRBJ2-5; D unclear. Germline CDR1 is SGHVS and CDR2 is FNYEAQ. V was cut by 5 bases and J by 5 bases, with 15 bases left in between. The CDR3 consists of 14 residues. The chain's CDR3 is CASSLSGPRETQYF. CDR3 DNA: TGTGCCAGCAGCCTTTCTGGGCCCCGGGAGACCCAGTACTTC.

This chain connects TRBV7-2 to TRBJ1-1; tentatively, D is TRBD1 (5 bases). CDR3 length: 13 residues. The V end was cut by 5 bases, the J end by 5 bases, with 12 bases between. Germline V gene data show CDR1 as SGHTA and CDR2 as FQGNSA. The CDR3 DNA sequence: TGTGCCAGCAGCAGGACCCGGGGGACTGAAGCTTTCTTT. Translating gives CASSRTRGTEAFF.

The chain joins TRBV10-3 to TRBJ2-3, with 11 bases that match TRBD1. Germline CDR1 reads ENHRY; CDR2 reads SYGVKD. With V trimmed by 3 bases and J by 3 bases, 5 bases remained unmatched. The CDR3 covers 16 residues. CDR3 coding DNA: TGTGCCATCAGTGAACCGGGACAGGGGGTAACAGATACGCAGTATTTT. Its translation: CAISEPGQGVTDTQYF.

The chain has TRBV27 and TRBJ1-1; 7 bases fit TRBD1. V shed 2 bases and J 1 base; nucleotides not matched to a gene: 10. The CDR3 totals 17 residues. Germline V CDR1 and CDR2: MNHEY, SMNVEV (reference sequence). As DNA, the CDR3 is TGTGCCAGCAGTTTAACCCCACCGACAGGGCCGAACACTGAAGCTTTCTTT. It codes for CASSLTPPTGPNTEAFF.

The chain uses TRBV2 and TRBJ2-5; TRBD2 matches 12 bases. There are 16 residues in the CDR3. With V trimmed by 6 bases and J by 4 bases, 9 bases remained unmatched. Per germline, CDR1 SNHLY and CDR2 FYNNEI. Here the CDR3 reads CASSPLAGGLGETQYF. The CDR3 DNA reads TGTGCCAGCAGCCCTCTAGCGGGGGGGCTAGGAGAGACCCAGTACTTC.

The rearrangement uses TRBV4-2 and TRBJ2-7; 12 bases line up with TRBD1. CDR3 length: 15 residues. Germline lookup yields CDR1 LGHNA and CDR2 YNFKEQ. Trimming took 0 bases from V and 7 from J; bases not matched to a gene: 4. The CDR3: CASSQDGTGGREQYF. The CDR3, as DNA: TGTGCCAGCAGCCAAGATGGGACAGGGGGCCGGGAGCAGTACTTC.

The chain combines TRBV27 with TRBJ2-3, with 14 bases aligning to TRBD2. V shed 4 bases and J 2 bases; nucleotides not matched to a gene: 5. This CDR3 spans 17 amino acids. Per the germline V gene, CDR1 is MNHEY and CDR2 is SMNVEV (reference sequence). CDR3 nucleotide sequence: TGTGCCAGCAGTTCGGGACTAGCGGGGGATCACACAGATACGCAGTATTTT. Amino acids: CASSSGLAGDHTDTQYF.

The V and J genes are TRBV28 and TRBJ1-2; D may be TRBD1 (5 bases). The germline V and J ends were trimmed by 7 bases and 4 bases, with 13 bases remaining between them. The germline CDR1 and CDR2 sequences are MDHEN and SYDVKM. The CDR3 runs 13 residues. The CDR3 loop is CASNLGVGYGYTF. The CDR3 coding sequence is TGTGCCAGCAATCTAGGGGTAGGCTATGGCTACACCTTC.

This sequence joins TRBV5-4 and TRBJ2-7; 12 bases line up with TRBD2. From germline, CDR1 is SGHNT and CDR2 YYREEE (reference sequence). Germline trimming cut 3 bases from V and 5 bases from J; bases unmatched to any gene: 6. CDR3 length: 15 amino acids. The CDR3 DNA reads as TGTGCCAGCAGCTCGATAGGACTAGCGGGGAACGAGCAGTACTTC. Translating gives CASSSIGLAGNEQYF.

The chain couples TRBV6-6 to TRBJ2-5; D is unresolved. Trimming left V 6 bases short and J 2 bases short, with 10 bases between. CDR3 size: 13 residues. CDR1 MNHNY and CDR2 SVGAGI come from the germline V gene (reference sequence). DNA of the CDR3: TGTGCCAGCAGCACACACACACAAGAGACCCAGTACTTC. This sequence encodes CASSTHTQETQYF.

This chain joins TRBV7-9 and TRBJ1-4; D gene unclear. V lost 3 bases and J lost 4, with 12 bases in between. Germline V gene data show CDR1 as SEHNR and CDR2 as FQNEAQ (reference sequence). This CDR3 contains 15 residues. In DNA, the CDR3 is TGTGCCAGCAGCTTCGAGGGTCTCCTTAATGAAAAACTGTTTTTT. Translating gives CASSFEGLLNEKLFF.

This chain links TRBV11-3 with TRBJ2-2; D gene uncertain. The germline CDR1 and CDR2 sequences are SGHNT and YENEEA. There are 14 residues in the CDR3. The V end was cut by 5 bases, the J end by 0 bases, with 7 bases between. Here the CDR3 DNA reads TGTGCCAGCAGCGGGGATACGAACACCGGGGAGCTGTTTTTT. Its translation is CASSGDTNTGELFF.

The chain couples TRBV6-1 to TRBJ2-4, with 8 positions matching TRBD2. This CDR3 comprises 19 residues. Germline CDR1 reads MNHNS; CDR2 reads SASEGT. V shed 2 bases, J shed 0 bases, and the junction held 12 bases outside the gene matches. The CDR3 DNA is TGTGCCAGCAGTGAATCGGGGGGGTTGTTCCAAATAGCCAAAAACATTCAGTACTTC. Residues: CASSESGGLFQIAKNIQYF.

The chain is built from TRBV18 and TRBJ2-7; 8 bases fit TRBD2. Germline V lookup: CDR1 KGHSH, CDR2 LQKENI. The CDR3 contains 14 residues. V trimming: 6 bases; J trimming: 4 bases; junction bases outside the gene matches: 8. CDR3 sequence (DNA): TGTGCCAGCTCTCTTACGGGGGGGGCTTACGAGCAGTACTTC. Translated: CASSLTGGAYEQYF.

The chain carries TRBV7-8 and TRBJ1-5; D perhaps matches TRBD1 (5 bases). V was shortened by 2 bases and J by 7 bases, with 12 bases between the two germline ends. CDR1 SGHVS and CDR2 FQNEAQ come from the germline V gene. The CDR3 has 14 residues. The CDR3 DNA follows: TGTGCCAGCAGCTTATCCCAGGGTGTGCAGCCCCAGCATTTT. Encoded protein: CASSLSQGVQPQHF.

The gene calls are TRBV7-6 and TRBJ2-5; weak D call: TRBD1 (6 bases). The CDR3 has 16 residues. Germline V lookup: CDR1 SGHVS, CDR2 FNYEAQ. Trimming took off 1 base at V and 4 bases at J, with 16 bases between the two ends. CDR3 region: CASSLGRELGAETQYF. The CDR3 nucleotides read TGTGCCAGCAGCTTAGGAAGGGAGTTGGGGGCAGAGACCCAGTACTTC.

The genes are TRBV14 and TRBJ2-5; unclear D gene. CDR1 and CDR2 from the germline V gene are SGHDN and FVKESK. Trimming cost V 1 base and J 0 bases, with 15 bases left between them. This CDR3 has 17 amino acids. CDR3 nucleotides: TGTGCCAGCAGCCAAGCGGGTAGGGTCGGGTACCAAGAGACCCAGTACTTC. Protein sequence: CASSQAGRVGYQETQYF.

In the case of this clone: At one end, the junction sequence differs from germline, possibly due to a read error. The chain is built from TRBV6-1 and TRBJ1-4, with 8 bases lining up with TRBD1. Per germline, CDR1 MNHNS and CDR2 SASEGT. The CDR3 runs 13 residues. The CDR3 DNA follows: TGTGCCAGCAGTGGGGACAGGAATGAAGAACTGTTTTTT. This encodes CASSGDRNEELFF.

This clone appeared once. The chain is built from TRBV19 and TRBJ2-3; 9 bases line up with TRBD1. V dropped 6 bases and J dropped 0; count of bases not matched to a gene: 4. CDR3 size: 15 residues. Germline assignment: CDR1 LNHDA and CDR2 SQIVND (reference sequence). The CDR3 sequence is CASSPDRGSTDTQYF. In nucleotides, the CDR3 is TGTGCCAGTAGCCCGGACAGGGGAAGCACAGATACGCAGTATTTT.

A few counts support this clone. This chain uses TRBV19 with TRBJ1-5; D is possibly TRBD1 (5 bases). CDR3 size: 14 residues. Germline V lookup: CDR1 LNHDA, CDR2 SQIVND (reference sequence). The ends were cut back, 0 bases at V and 6 bases at J, with 9 bases in the middle. CDR3 DNA: TGTGCCAGTAGTATAGAGCGGGGGAGTCAGCCCCAGCATTTT. As protein: CASSIERGSQPQHF.